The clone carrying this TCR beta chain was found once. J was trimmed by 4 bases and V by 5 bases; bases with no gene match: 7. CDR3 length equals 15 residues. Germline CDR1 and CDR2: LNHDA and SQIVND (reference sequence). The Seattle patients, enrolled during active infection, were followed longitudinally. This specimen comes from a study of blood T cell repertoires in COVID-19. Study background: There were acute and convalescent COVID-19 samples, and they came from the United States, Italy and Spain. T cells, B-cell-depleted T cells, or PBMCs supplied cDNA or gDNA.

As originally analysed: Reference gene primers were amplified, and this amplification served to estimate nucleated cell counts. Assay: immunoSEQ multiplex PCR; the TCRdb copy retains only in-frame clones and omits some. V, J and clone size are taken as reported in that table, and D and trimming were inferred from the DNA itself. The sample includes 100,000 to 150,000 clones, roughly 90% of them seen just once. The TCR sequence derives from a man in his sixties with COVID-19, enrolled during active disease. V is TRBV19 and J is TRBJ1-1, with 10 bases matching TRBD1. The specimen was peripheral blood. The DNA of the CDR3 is TGTGCCAGTAGTGGGGGACAGGGGTGGTCCACTGAAGCTTTCTTT. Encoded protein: CASSGGQGWSTEAFF.